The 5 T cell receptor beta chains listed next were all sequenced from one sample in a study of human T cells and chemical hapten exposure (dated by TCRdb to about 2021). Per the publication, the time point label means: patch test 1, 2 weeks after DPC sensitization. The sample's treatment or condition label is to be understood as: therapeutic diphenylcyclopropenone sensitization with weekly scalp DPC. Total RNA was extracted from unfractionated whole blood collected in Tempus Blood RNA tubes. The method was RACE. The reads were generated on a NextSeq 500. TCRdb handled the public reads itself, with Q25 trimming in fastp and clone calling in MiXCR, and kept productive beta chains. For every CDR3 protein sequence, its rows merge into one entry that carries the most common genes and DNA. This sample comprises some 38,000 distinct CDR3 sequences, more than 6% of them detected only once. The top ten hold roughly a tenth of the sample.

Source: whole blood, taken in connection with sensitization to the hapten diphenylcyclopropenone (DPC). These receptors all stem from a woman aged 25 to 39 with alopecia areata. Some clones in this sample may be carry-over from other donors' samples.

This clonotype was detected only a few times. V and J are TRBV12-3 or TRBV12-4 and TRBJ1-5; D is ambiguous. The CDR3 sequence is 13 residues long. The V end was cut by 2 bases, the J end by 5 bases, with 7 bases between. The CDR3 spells CASSLFPDQPQHF. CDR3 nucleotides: TGTGCCAGCAGTTTATTTCCGGATCAGCCCCAGCATTTT.

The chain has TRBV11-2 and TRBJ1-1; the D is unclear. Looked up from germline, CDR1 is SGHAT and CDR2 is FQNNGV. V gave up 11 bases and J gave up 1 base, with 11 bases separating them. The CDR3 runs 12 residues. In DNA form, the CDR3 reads TGTGCCTCTAATCGCCCGAACACTGAAGCTTTCTTT. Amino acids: CASNRPNTEAFF. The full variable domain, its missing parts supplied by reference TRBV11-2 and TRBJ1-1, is EAGVAQSPRYKIIEKRQSVAFWCNPISGHATLYWYQQILGQGPKLLIQFQNNGVVDDSQLPKDRFSAERLKGVDSTLKIQPAKLEDSAVYLCASNRPNTEAFFGQGTRLTVV.

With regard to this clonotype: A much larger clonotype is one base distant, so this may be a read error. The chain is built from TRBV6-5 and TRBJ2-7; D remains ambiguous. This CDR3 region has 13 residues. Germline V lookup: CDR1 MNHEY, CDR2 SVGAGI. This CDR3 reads CASISASSCEQYF. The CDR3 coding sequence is TGTGCCAGCATCTCCGCGAGCTCCTGCGAGCAGTACTTC.

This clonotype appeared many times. The CDR3 region is CASSFSGGAATGELFF. CDR3 DNA sequence: TGTGCCAGTAGTTTTAGCGGGGGGGCCGCCACCGGGGAGCTGTTTTTT. This chain connects TRBV19 to TRBJ2-2; 11 nucleotides align to TRBD2. Germline loops: CDR1 LNHDA, CDR2 SQIVND (reference sequence). The CDR3 totals 16 residues. V dropped 5 bases and J dropped 4; count of bases not matched to a gene: 6.

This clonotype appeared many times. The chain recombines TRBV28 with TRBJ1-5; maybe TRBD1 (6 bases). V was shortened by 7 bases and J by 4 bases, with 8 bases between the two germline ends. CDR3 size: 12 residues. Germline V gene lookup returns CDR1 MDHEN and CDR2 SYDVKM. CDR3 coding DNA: TGTGCCAGCACTCAGGGGAATCAGCCCCAGCATTTT. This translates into CASTQGNQPQHF. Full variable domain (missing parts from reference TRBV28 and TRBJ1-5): DVKVTQSSRYLVKRTGEKVFLECVQDMDHENMFWYRQDPGLGLRLIYFSYDVKMKEKGDIPEGYSVSREKKERFSLILESASTNQTSMYLCASTQGNQPQHFGDGTRLSIL.